The T cell receptor (beta chain) under discussion was sequenced for a study of neoadjuvant anti-PD-1 for oral cavity cancer. Here immunoSEQ multiplex PCR was the method, and the copy in TCRdb shows in-frame clones only, minus some. The table lists approximately 32,000 clones, about 83% of them singletons. Germline CDR1 reads LGHNA; CDR2 reads YNFKEQ. The V end lost 4 bases, the J end lost 3 bases, and 12 bases lay between the germline ends. The CDR3 runs 14 residues. The sequencing used PBMCs, collected before nivolumab (anti-PD-1) treatment. This chain uses TRBV4-2 with TRBJ1-1; D is unclear. This sequence was found in a person between 35 and 79 years old with oral cavity squamous cell carcinoma. CDR3 nucleotides: TGTGCCAGCAGCCCCCGGGCGTCGGACACTGAAGCTTTCTTT. Its translation is CASSPRASDTEAFF.